These T cell receptor beta chains were read from a single sample in a study of identical twins. Via MiXCR, TCRdb re-called the 5' RACE reads, giving one row per CDR3 protein. In the table there are just under 650,000 distinct CDR3 sequences, around 7.5% of which are singletons. The data were also submitted as part of a second study, on yellow fever vaccine responses in identical twins.

The sample was PBMCs. The receptors were sampled from a woman under 30 in good health. The CDR3 runs from the conserved cysteine through the conserved F or W.

j_call v_call cdr3_aa
TRBJ2-3 TRBV5-6 CASSLLVGRVGTDTQYF
TRBJ2-1 TRBV2 CASSPWGRVGGTSYNEQFF
TRBJ2-1 TRBV10-3 CAISEQGLAVSYNEQFF
TRBJ2-1 TRBV20-1 CSARASGVYNEQFF
TRBJ2-3 TRBV12-3/TRBV12-4 CASSFGVFTDTQYF
TRBJ2-3 TRBV7-9 CASSPGGQTTDTQYF
TRBJ2-1 TRBV4-1 CASSLRLASHNEQFF
TRBJ2-1 TRBV5-1 CASSVEVNSYNEQFF
TRBJ1-5 TRBV19 CASSIEGTSNQPQHF
TRBJ1-1 TRBV12-3/TRBV12-4 CASKRFVDTEAFF
TRBJ2-2 TRBV11-1 CASSSIRYTGELFF
TRBJ2-3 TRBV6-2/TRBV6-3 CASRNLEDAPRNTQYF
TRBJ1-6 TRBV6-5 CASSYSGDRYNSPLHF
TRBJ2-1 TRBV6-1 CASDPGGSNEQFF
TRBJ2-3 TRBV20-1 CSASVRVASTDTQYF
TRBJ2-1 TRBV6-1 CASSRLLGNHNEQFF
TRBJ1-1 TRBV20-1 CSAPIWTGANTEAFF
TRBJ2-2 TRBV6-1 CASSSRMGAVGTGELFF
TRBJ1-4 TRBV4-1 CASSRGTGGPNEKLFF
TRBJ2-2 TRBV12-3/TRBV12-4 CASSLSAGPNTGELFF
TRBJ2-3 TRBV3-1 CASSPGRTSTDTQYF
TRBJ2-6 TRBV7-9 CASSLFLGSSGANVLTF
TRBJ2-5 TRBV5-1 CASSLGSGGGETQYF
TRBJ2-5 TRBV29-1 CSGGGETQYF
TRBJ1-2 TRBV12-3/TRBV12-4 CASSLEEGGSYGYTF
TRBJ1-6 TRBV12-3/TRBV12-4 CASRTTTSSLASPLHF
TRBJ1-5 TRBV15 CATSKPGPYNQPQHF
TRBJ2-7 TRBV29-1 CSVPRGVSAYEQYF
TRBJ2-1 TRBV24-1 CATSEGAGGPGNEQFF